The 20 T cell receptor beta chains in this list originate from one sample, sequenced in a study of CD8 T cells in Susac syndrome. When the RNA was reverse transcribed, random hexamers were used with an input of roughly 0.5 to 1 ug. TCRdb called the immunoSEQ multiplex PCR reads again in MiXCR, with one record for every CDR3 protein. The sample holds about 130,000 distinct CDR3 sequences, around 94% seen once. The sequenced sample was CD4+ T cells from PBMCs. These TCRs come from a human donor with multiple sclerosis.

The chain couples TRBV29-1 to TRBJ2-1, with 9 nucleotides matching TRBD2. Germline V gene lookup returns CDR1 SQVTM and CDR2 ANQGSEA. CDR3 size: 15 residues. V trimming: 7 bases; J trimming: 3 bases; junction bases outside the gene matches: 10. CDR3 sequence (DNA): TGCAGCGGTGGTAGCGGGAGTGTCGGCTACAATGAGCAGTTCTTC. It encodes CSGGSGSVGYNEQFF.

Here the CDR3 reads CASRQDGSSGPQHF. CDR3 sequence (DNA): TGTGCCAGTAGGCAGGACGGTTCGTCGGGGCCCCAGCATTTT. V is TRBV19 and J is TRBJ1-5; D is unclear. Trimming cost V 6 bases and J 9 bases, with 18 bases left between them. The CDR3 loop spans 14 amino acids. Looked up from germline, CDR1 is LNHDA and CDR2 is SQIVND (reference sequence).

The gene calls are TRBV5-1 and TRBJ2-5; 10 bases fit TRBD2. V lost 0 bases to trimming and J lost 1 base; unmatched junction nucleotides: 6. CDR1 and CDR2 (germline): SGHRS, YFSETQ. This CDR3 has 17 residues. The CDR3 reads CASSLEALAGPQETQYF. In nucleotides, the CDR3 is TGCGCCAGCAGCTTGGAGGCACTAGCGGGACCCCAAGAGACCCAGTACTTC.

The chain links TRBV7-9 to TRBJ2-1; D is undetermined. The CDR3 covers 15 residues. In germline, CDR1 is SEHNR, CDR2 FQNEAQ (reference sequence). V lost 4 bases to trimming and J lost 8 bases, with 18 bases between them. The CDR3 nucleotides read TGTGCCAGCAGCTCGCCGAGACTGCAAGGCGATGAGCAGTTCTTC. This gives the protein CASSSPRLQGDEQFF.

V is TRBV29-1 and J is TRBJ2-2, with D unclear. In germline, CDR1 is SQVTM, CDR2 ANQGSEA. CDR3 size: 13 residues. Trimming left V 3 bases short and J 1 base short, with 6 bases between. CDR3 DNA: TGCAGCGTTGACGTGGGGAACACCGGGGAGCTGTTTTTT. Protein product: CSVDVGNTGELFF.

J is TRBJ2-2 and V is TRBV3-1; D unresolved. CDR3 size: 15 residues. Deletions cut 3 bases from V and 2 bases from J, with 10 bases between. Germline V gene data show CDR1 as LGHDT and CDR2 as YNNKEL (reference sequence). In nucleotides, the CDR3 is TGTGCCAGCAGCCACACTCTTTATAACACCGGGGAGCTGTTTTTT. This translates into CASSHTLYNTGELFF.

The chain carries TRBV19 and TRBJ2-1, with D possibly called TRBD1 or TRBD2 (5 bases each). Trimming cost V 3 bases and J 5 bases, with 14 bases left between them. This CDR3 spans 15 amino acids. Germline values: CDR1 LNHDA, CDR2 SQIVND (reference sequence). The CDR3 DNA is TGTGCCAGTAGTATGGGACGATTTTTCAACAATGAGCAGTTCTTC. Translation gives CASSMGRFFNNEQFF.

The chain uses TRBV18 and TRBJ2-1; 8 bases agree with TRBD2. Unmatched junction bases numbered 4, after V lost 2 bases and J lost 1 base. Germline V CDR1 and CDR2: KGHSH, LQKENI. The length of the CDR3 is 16 residues. DNA for the CDR3: TGTGCCAGCTCACCAAAGAGCGGGAGTTCCTACAATGAGCAGTTCTTC. Its translation is CASSPKSGSSYNEQFF.

The gene calls are TRBV14 and TRBJ1-1; D possibly corresponds to TRBD1 (6 bases). Germline lookup yields CDR1 SGHDN and CDR2 FVKESK. Deletions cut 1 base from V and 0 bases from J, with 12 bases between. This CDR3 comprises 16 residues. The CDR3 is CASSQAGQSLNTEAFF. Here the CDR3 DNA reads TGTGCCAGCAGCCAAGCTGGACAGTCCTTGAACACTGAAGCTTTCTTT.

The V call is TRBV4-1, the J call TRBJ1-2; 8 bases agree with TRBD1. CDR3 length: 16 residues. The V segment lost 1 base and the J segment 1 base; nucleotides outside the gene matches: 5. The germline V gene encodes CDR1 MGHRA and CDR2 YSYEKL. The CDR3 here is CASSQVQGDFNYGYTF. CDR3 DNA: TGCGCCAGCAGCCAAGTACAGGGGGATTTTAACTATGGCTACACCTTC.

The J gene is TRBJ2-6, the V gene TRBV10-3, with 8 positions matching TRBD1. Germline V gene data show CDR1 as ENHRY and CDR2 as SYGVKD. The CDR3 is made up of 15 amino acids. J gave up 1 base and V 9 bases, and 5 bases lay outside the gene matches. DNA of the CDR3: TGTGCCATACAGGGGGTGGCATCTGGGGCCAACGTCCTGACTTTC. Translation gives CAIQGVASGANVLTF.

In this sample, this clonotype turned up once. The rearrangement links TRBV4-3 to TRBJ1-2; tentative D call: TRBD1 (5 bases). Germline V gene data show CDR1 as LGHNA and CDR2 as YSLEER. The CDR3 has 14 residues. Trimming left V 1 base short and J 3 bases short, with 9 bases between. The DNA for the CDR3 is TGCGCCAGCAGCCAAGTTGGGGGGGACTATGGCTACACCTTC. Protein sequence: CASSQVGGDYGYTF.

The J gene is TRBJ2-3, the V gene TRBV2, with 8 positions matching TRBD2. Trimming cost V 3 bases and J 3 bases; bases outside gene matches: 5. The CDR3 covers 15 residues. In germline, CDR1 is SNHLY, CDR2 FYNNEI. In DNA form, the CDR3 reads TGTGCCAGCAGTGATAGCGGGGACCCGACAGATACGCAGTATTTT. Its translation is CASSDSGDPTDTQYF.

This sequence joins TRBV20-1 and TRBJ1-4; D call uncertain. Germline V lookup: CDR1 DFQATT, CDR2 SNEGSKA (reference sequence). The CDR3 loop spans 13 amino acids. The V end lost 4 bases, the J end lost 5 bases, and 11 bases lay between the germline ends. Here the CDR3 DNA reads TGCAGTGCTAATGCCGGGAGAAATGAAAAACTGTTTTTT. It is translated as CSANAGRNEKLFF.

The chain links TRBV20-1 to TRBJ2-7, with 9 bases aligning to TRBD2. Germline assignment: CDR1 DFQATT and CDR2 SNEGSKA (reference sequence). The V segment lost 6 bases and the J segment 2 bases; nucleotides outside the gene matches: 11. CDR3 length: 15 residues. CDR3 in DNA: TGCAGTGCGAGGTTCGTAGCGGGGGAAACCTACGAGCAGTACTTC. This sequence encodes CSARFVAGETYEQYF.

The V gene is TRBV6-6, the J gene TRBJ2-3; D is perhaps TRBD1 (6 bases). Germline CDR1 reads MNHNY; CDR2 reads SVGAGI (reference sequence). CDR3 length: 13 amino acids. V shed 6 bases and J shed 14 bases, with 21 bases lying between them. CDR3 DNA: TGTGCCAGCAGCTACCGGTTGGGGGCATATGGGTATTTT. Its protein product is CASSYRLGAYGYF.

V is TRBV5-5 and J is TRBJ2-5; possibly TRBD1 for D (6 bases). The V gene's germline CDR1 is SGHKS and CDR2 YYEKEE (reference sequence). This CDR3 is 13 amino acids long. Trimming stripped 4 bases from V and 2 bases from J, with 9 bases between. In DNA form, the CDR3 reads TGTGCCAGCAGCCCACAGGGTCAAGAGACCCAGTACTTC. Its translation: CASSPQGQETQYF.

V usage is TRBV5-4 and J usage is TRBJ2-2; 9 positions match TRBD2. Unmatched junction bases numbered 4, after V lost 4 bases and J lost 0 bases. Germline V gene data show CDR1 as SGHNT and CDR2 as YYREEE (reference sequence). The CDR3 loop spans 16 amino acids. In DNA form, the CDR3 reads TGTGCCAGCAGCCCCCTAGCGGGAACGAACACCGGGGAGCTGTTTTTT. This codes for CASSPLAGTNTGELFF.

The CDR3 protein is CSVEDRTGLNYGYTF. CDR3 bases: TGCAGCGTTGAAGATCGCACAGGACTTAACTATGGCTACACCTTC. The gene calls are TRBV29-1 and TRBJ1-2, with D perhaps matching TRBD1 (5 bases). V was pared by 0 bases and J by 1 base, with 12 bases between. The germline V gene has CDR1 SQVTM and CDR2 ANQGSEA. The CDR3 is made up of 15 amino acids. Combining the CDR3 with reference TRBV29-1 and TRBJ1-2 gives the whole variable domain SAVISQKPSRDICQRGTSLTIQCQVDSQVTMMFWYRQQPGQSLTLIATANQGSEATYESGFVIDKFPISRPNLTFSTLTVSNMSPEDSSIYLCSVEDRTGLNYGYTFGSGTRLTVV.

The chain joins TRBV7-9 to TRBJ2-7; 10 positions agree with TRBD1. With V trimmed by 3 bases and J by 6 bases, 5 bases remained unmatched. Germline CDR1 is SEHNR and CDR2 is FQNEAQ (reference sequence). This CDR3 comprises 14 residues. The CDR3 protein is CASSLGQGTGEQYF. CDR3 nucleotides: TGTGCCAGCAGCTTGGGACAGGGGACGGGCGAGCAGTACTTC.